One and the same sample provided the 2 T cell receptor beta chains below, sequenced in a study of blood T cells in healthy people across ages (dated by TCRdb to between 2015 and 2017). Libraries were made using 5' RACE. The listed sequencing device is Illumina HiSeq 2500. The second PCR ran for about 7 to 11 cycles and used a J-beta primer mix along with a sample-barcoded 5' primer. TCRdb trimmed public reads at Q25 via fastp, called clones via MiXCR and kept in-frame beta chains. For every CDR3 protein sequence, its rows merge into one entry that carries the most common genes and DNA. Here the sample has 910,000 or so distinct CDR3 sequences; about 53% occur a single time. Over 20% of the sample lies in the top ten. Sequences were obtained from blood. The origin of the receptors is a woman in her fifties or sixties in good health.

This clonotype has more than one count but fewer than ten. This chain links TRBV7-9 with TRBJ2-7, with D possibly being TRBD1 (5 bases). The CDR3 is 16 residues long. Germline V gene sequence: CDR1 SEHNR, CDR2 FQNEAQ (reference sequence). The V end lost 5 bases, the J end lost 0 bases, and 17 bases lay between the germline ends. The CDR3 DNA reads as TGTGCCAGCAGCCCTAGGGGAATCCGGGCCTCCTACGAGCAGTACTTC. It yields the protein CASSPRGIRASYEQYF. Complete variable domain (other parts from reference TRBV7-9 and TRBJ2-7): DTGVSQNPRHKITKRGQNVTFRCDPISEHNRLYWYRQTLGQGPEFLTYFQNEAQLEKSRLLSDRFSAERPKGSFSTLEIQRTEQGDSAMYLCASSPRGIRASYEQYFGPGTRLTVT.

In this sample, this clonotype turned up once. The genes are TRBV20-1 and TRBJ2-7; 12 bases match TRBD2. The V and J ends lost 2 bases and 10 bases, in that order; junction bases with no gene match: 9. The germline CDR1 and CDR2 sequences are DFQATT and SNEGSKA (reference sequence). This CDR3 region has 14 residues. In DNA, the CDR3 is TGCAGTGCTAGACCACTACTAGCGGGAGGCCTTCAGTACTTC. This sequence encodes CSARPLLAGGLQYF.